Reported below is one T cell receptor beta chain. Its specificity is unknown. This specimen comes from a study of shared clonotypes between healthy human individuals. Findings and limits, study-wide: Only blood was sampled; tissue repertoires likely differ.

The CDR3 is 14 amino acids. The germline gives CDR1 MNHEY, CDR2 SVGAGI. Trimming stripped 0 bases from V and 4 bases from J, with 7 bases between. At deep level, the assay was performed. Unsorted PBMC replicate PCRs used 300 to 350 ng DNA, 30,000 to 35,000 T cell genomes. Sequencing used immunoSEQ multiplex PCR; TCRdb keeps in-frame clones, though not all of them. Of 450,000 to 600,000 clones listed, 79% were seen once; the top ten hold 10% to 15%. Material for sequencing was PBMCs. The receptor's source is a woman aged 40 to 49 in good health. Some clones in this sample may be carry-over from other donors' samples. The chain recombines TRBV6-5 with TRBJ2-1; D gene unclear. The CDR3 bases are TGTGCCAGCAGTTACTCGGAGACGTACAATGAGCAGTTCTTC. Protein product: CASSYSETYNEQFF.